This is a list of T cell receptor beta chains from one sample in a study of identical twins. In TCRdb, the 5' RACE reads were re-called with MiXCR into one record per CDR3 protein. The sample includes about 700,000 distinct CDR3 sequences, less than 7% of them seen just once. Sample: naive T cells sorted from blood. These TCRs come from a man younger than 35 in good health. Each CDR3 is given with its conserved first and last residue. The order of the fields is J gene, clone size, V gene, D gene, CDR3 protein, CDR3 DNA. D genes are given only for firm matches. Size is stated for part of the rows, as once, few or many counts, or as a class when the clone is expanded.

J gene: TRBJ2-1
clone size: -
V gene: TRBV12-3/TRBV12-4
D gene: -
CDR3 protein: CASIKNPGGGDEQFF
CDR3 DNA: TGTGCCAGCATTAAAAATCCGGGTGGTGGGGATGAGCAGTTCTTC

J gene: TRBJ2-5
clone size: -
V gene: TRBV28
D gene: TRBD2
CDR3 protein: CASRLAGNQETQYF
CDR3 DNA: TGTGCCAGCAGACTAGCGGGAAACCAAGAGACCCAGTACTTC

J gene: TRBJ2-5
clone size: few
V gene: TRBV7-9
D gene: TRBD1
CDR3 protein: CASSQGTGLQETQYF
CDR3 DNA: TGTGCCAGCAGCCAAGGGACAGGTCTGCAAGAGACCCAGTACTTC

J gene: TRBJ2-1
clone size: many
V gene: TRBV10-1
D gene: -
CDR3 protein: CASSRTGVNRNEQFF
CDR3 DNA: TGCGCCAGCAGTCGGACGGGAGTAAACCGCAATGAGCAGTTCTTC

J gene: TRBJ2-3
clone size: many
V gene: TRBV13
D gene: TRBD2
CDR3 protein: CASSAYTRTSGRRGTDTQYF
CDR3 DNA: TGTGCCAGCAGCGCCTACACCCGGACTAGCGGGAGGAGGGGCACAGATACGCAGTATTTT

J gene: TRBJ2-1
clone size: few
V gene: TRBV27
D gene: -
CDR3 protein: CATKGVPSYNEQFF
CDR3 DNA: TGTGCCACCAAGGGGGTGCCTTCCTACAATGAGCAGTTCTTC

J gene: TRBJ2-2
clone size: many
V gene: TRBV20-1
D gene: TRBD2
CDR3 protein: CSARLAGVRTGELFF
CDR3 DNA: TGCAGTGCGCGACTAGCGGGAGTTCGTACCGGGGAGCTGTTTTTT

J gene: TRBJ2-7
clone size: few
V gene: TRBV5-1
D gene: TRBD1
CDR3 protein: CASSPSANRGSYEQYF
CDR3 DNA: TGCGCCAGCAGCCCCTCTGCGAACAGGGGCTCCTACGAGCAGTACTTC

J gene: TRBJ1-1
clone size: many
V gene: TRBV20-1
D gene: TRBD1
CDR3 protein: CRGRTGGLEAFF
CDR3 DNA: TGCAGGGGGCGGACAGGGGGCTTGGAAGCTTTCTTT

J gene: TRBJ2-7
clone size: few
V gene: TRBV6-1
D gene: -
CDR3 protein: CASRPYQGTYEQYF
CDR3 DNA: TGTGCCAGCAGACCCTACCAGGGCACCTACGAGCAGTACTTC

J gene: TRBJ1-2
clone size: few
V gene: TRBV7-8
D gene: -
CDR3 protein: CASSFLGAAGYTF
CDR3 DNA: TGTGCCAGCAGCTTTTTGGGGGCGGCTGGCTACACCTTC

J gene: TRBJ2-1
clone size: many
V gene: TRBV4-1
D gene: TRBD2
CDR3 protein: CASSQDTSGRMNEQFF
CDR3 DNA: TGCGCCAGCAGCCAAGATACTAGCGGGAGAATGAATGAGCAGTTCTTC

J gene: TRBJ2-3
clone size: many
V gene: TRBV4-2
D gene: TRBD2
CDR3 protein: CASSQPGTSGSTDTQYF
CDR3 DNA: TGTGCCAGCAGCCAACCCGGGACTAGCGGTAGCACAGATACGCAGTATTTT

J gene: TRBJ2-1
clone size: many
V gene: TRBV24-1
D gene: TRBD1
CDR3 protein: CATSDPRDSLYNEQFF
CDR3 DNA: TGTGCCACCAGTGACCCCCGGGACAGCCTCTACAATGAGCAGTTCTTC

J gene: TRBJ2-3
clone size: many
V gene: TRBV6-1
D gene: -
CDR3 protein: CASRGGLAQSTQYF
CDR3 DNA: TGTGCCAGCAGGGGGGGACTGGCACAGAGTACGCAGTATTTT

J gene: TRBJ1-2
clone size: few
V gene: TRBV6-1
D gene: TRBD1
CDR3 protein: CASSKGQLYGYTF
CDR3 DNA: TGTGCCAGCAGTAAGGGACAGCTCTATGGCTACACCTTC

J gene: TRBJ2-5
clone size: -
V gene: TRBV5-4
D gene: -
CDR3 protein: CASSPAPGMQETQYF
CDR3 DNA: TGTGCCAGCAGCCCCGCGCCGGGGATGCAAGAGACCCAGTACTTC

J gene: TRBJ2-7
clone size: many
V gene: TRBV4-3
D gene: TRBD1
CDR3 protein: CASSQDRDRPYEQYF
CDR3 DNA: TGCGCCAGCAGCCAAGATCGGGACAGGCCCTACGAGCAGTACTTC

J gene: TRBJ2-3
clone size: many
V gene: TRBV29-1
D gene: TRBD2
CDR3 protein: CSVRSGSMSDTQYF
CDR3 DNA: TGCAGCGTCCGTAGCGGGAGTATGTCAGATACGCAGTATTTT

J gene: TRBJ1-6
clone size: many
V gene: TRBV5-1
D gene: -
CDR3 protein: CASSSGPSWNSPLHF
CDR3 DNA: TGCGCCAGCAGCTCCGGGCCAAGCTGGAATTCACCCCTCCACTTT

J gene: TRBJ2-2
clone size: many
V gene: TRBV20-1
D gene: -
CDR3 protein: CSAKGDTGELFF
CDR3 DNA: TGCAGTGCTAAGGGGGACACCGGGGAGCTGTTTTTT

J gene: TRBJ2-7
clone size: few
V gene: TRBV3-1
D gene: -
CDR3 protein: CASSQDPDRGDEQYF
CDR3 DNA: TGTGCCAGCAGCCAAGACCCGGACAGAGGCGACGAGCAGTACTTC

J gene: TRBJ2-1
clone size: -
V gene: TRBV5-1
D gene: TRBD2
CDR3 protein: CASSRGLEYNEQFF
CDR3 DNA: TGCGCCAGCAGCCGGGGACTAGAGTACAATGAGCAGTTCTTC

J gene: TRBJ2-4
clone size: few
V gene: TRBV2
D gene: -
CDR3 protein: CASSEFRGENIQYF
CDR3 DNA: TGTGCCAGCAGTGAGTTCAGGGGCGAAAACATTCAGTACTTC

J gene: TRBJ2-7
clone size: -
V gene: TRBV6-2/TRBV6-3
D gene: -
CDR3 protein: CASSRMGALRGEQYF
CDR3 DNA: TGTGCCAGCAGTCGTATGGGGGCTCTACGGGGCGAGCAGTACTTC

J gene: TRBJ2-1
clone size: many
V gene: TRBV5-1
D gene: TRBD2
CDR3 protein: CASSDAGDREFF
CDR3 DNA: TGCGCCAGCAGCGACGCGGGGGACCGGGAGTTCTTC

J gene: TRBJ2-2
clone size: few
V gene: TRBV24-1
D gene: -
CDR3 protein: CATSDRRDTGELFF
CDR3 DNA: TGTGCCACCAGTGATCGTAGGGACACCGGGGAGCTGTTTTTT

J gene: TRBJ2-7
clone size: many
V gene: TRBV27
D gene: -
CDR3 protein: CASSLLAEYEQYF
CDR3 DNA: TGTGCCAGCAGTTTATTAGCCGAATACGAGCAGTACTTC

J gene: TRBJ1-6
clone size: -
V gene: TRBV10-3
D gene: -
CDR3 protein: CAISEYRADNSPLHF
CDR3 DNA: TGTGCCATCAGTGAGTACAGGGCCGATAATTCACCCCTCCACTTT

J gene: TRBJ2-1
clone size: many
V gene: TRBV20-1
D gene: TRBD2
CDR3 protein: CSASNLLAGDYNEQFF
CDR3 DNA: TGCAGTGCTTCAAACCTACTAGCGGGAGATTACAATGAGCAGTTCTTC

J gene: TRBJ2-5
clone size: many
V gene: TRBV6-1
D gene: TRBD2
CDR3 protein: CASTRLAGGLITYQETQYF
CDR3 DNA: TGTGCCAGCACTCGTCTAGCGGGAGGCCTGATTACGTACCAAGAGACCCAGTACTTC

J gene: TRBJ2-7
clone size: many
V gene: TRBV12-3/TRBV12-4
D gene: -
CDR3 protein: CASSQGVYEQYF
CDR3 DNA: TGTGCCAGCAGTCAAGGGGTCTACGAGCAGTACTTC

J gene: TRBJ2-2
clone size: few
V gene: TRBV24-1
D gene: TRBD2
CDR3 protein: CATSDRLAGVTGELFF
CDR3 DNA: TGTGCCACCAGTGATCGACTAGCGGGCGTCACCGGGGAGCTGTTTTTT

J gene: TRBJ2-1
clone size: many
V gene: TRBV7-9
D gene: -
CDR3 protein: CASSSPVNVRQFF
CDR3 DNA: TGTGCCAGCAGCTCACCAGTCAATGTTCGGCAGTTCTTC

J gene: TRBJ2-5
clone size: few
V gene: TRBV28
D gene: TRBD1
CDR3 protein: CASSSTGTAEETQYF
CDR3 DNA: TGTGCCAGCAGTTCCACCGGGACAGCCGAAGAGACCCAGTACTTC

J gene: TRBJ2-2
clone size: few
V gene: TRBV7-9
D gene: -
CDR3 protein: CASSPDKTGELFF
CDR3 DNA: TGTGCCAGCAGCCCTGACAAGACCGGGGAGCTGTTTTTT

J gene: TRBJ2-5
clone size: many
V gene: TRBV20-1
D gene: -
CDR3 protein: CSALDYPRRTQETQYF
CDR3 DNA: TGCAGTGCCTTGGACTACCCTCGGCGGACACAAGAGACCCAGTACTTC

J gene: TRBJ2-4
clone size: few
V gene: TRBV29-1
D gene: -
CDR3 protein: CSVAGTLAKNIQYF
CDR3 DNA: TGCAGCGTTGCCGGGACTCTAGCCAAAAACATTCAGTACTTC

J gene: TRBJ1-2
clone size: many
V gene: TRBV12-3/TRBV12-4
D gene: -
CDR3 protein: CASSLRAAVFIGYTF
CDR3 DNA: TGTGCCAGCAGTTTAAGGGCAGCCGTCTTTATCGGGTACACCTTC

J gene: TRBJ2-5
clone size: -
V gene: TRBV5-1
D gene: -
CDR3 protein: CASSPNRGVGMNQETQYF
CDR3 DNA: TGCGCCAGCAGCCCCAATAGAGGGGTCGGTATGAACCAAGAGACCCAGTACTTC

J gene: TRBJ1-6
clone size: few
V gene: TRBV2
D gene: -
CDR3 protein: CASSPGANSPLHF
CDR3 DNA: TGTGCCAGCAGTCCAGGGGCCAATTCACCCCTCCACTTT

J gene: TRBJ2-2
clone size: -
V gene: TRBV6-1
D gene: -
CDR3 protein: CASREFNTGELFF
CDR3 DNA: TGTGCCAGCAGGGAGTTCAACACCGGGGAGCTGTTTTTT

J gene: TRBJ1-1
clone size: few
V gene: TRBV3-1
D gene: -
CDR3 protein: CASSQDIPGTEAFF
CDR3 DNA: TGTGCCAGCAGCCAAGATATTCCGGGCACTGAAGCTTTCTTT

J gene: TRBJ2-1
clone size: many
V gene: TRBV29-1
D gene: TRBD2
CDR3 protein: CSVNSGRSKNYNEQFF
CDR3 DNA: TGCAGCGTTAATAGCGGGAGATCAAAGAACTACAATGAGCAGTTCTTC

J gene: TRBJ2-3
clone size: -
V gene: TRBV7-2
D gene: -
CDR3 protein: CASSLSAARTDTQYF
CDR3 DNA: TGTGCCAGCAGCTTATCCGCCGCTCGCACAGATACGCAGTATTTT

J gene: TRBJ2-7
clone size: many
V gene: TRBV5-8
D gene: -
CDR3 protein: CASSLIQRPYEQYF
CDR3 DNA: TGTGCCAGCAGCTTGATCCAGCGCCCCTACGAGCAGTACTTC

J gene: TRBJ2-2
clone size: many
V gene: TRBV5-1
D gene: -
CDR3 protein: CASSFRQRNTGELFF
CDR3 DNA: TGCGCCAGCAGCTTTCGACAGAGAAACACCGGGGAGCTGTTTTTT